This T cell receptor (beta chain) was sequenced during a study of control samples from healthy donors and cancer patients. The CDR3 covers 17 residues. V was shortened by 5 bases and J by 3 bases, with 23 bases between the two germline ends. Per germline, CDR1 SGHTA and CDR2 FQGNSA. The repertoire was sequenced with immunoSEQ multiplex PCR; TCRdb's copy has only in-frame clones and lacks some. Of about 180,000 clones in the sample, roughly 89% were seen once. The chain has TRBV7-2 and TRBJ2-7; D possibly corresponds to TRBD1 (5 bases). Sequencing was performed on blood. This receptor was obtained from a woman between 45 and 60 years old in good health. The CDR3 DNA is TGTGCCAGCAGCCCCGAGTGGGGCCGTGGAACAGACTACGAGCAGTACTTC. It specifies CASSPEWGRGTDYEQYF.